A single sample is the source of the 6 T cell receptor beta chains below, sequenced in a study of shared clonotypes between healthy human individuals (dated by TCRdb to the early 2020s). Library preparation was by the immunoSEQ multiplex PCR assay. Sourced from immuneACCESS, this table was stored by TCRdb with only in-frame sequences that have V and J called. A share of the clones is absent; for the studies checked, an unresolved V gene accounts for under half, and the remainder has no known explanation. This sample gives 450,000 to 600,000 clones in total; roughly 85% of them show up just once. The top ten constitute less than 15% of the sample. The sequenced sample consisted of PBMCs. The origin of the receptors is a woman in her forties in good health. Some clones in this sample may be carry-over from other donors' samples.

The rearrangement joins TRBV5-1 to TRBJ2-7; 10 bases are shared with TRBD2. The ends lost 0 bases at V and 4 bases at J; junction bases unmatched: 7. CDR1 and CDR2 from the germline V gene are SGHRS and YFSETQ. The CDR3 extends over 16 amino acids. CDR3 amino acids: CASSLAGSLAGYEQYF. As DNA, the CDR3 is TGCGCCAGCAGCTTGGCAGGGTCACTAGCGGGATACGAGCAGTACTTC.

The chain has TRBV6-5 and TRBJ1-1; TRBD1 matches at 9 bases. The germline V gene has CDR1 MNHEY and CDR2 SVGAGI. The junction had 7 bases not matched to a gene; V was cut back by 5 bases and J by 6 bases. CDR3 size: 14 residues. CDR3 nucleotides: TGTGCCAGCAGTCTGGACAGGGGCAGCTCTGAAGCTTTCTTT. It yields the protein CASSLDRGSSEAFF.

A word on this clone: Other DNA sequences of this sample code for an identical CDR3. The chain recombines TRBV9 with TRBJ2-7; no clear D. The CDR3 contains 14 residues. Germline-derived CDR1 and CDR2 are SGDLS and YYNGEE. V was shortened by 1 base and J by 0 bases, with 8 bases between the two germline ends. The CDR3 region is CASSVSTASYEQYF. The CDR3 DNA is TGTGCCAGCAGCGTATCTACAGCCTCCTACGAGCAGTACTTC.

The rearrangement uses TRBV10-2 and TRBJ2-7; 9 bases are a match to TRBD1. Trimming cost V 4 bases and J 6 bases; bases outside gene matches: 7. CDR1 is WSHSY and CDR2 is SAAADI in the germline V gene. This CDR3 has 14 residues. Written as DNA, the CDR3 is TGCGCCAGCAGTGGTTGGACAGGGGCTTCCGAGCAGTACTTC. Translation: CASSGWTGASEQYF.

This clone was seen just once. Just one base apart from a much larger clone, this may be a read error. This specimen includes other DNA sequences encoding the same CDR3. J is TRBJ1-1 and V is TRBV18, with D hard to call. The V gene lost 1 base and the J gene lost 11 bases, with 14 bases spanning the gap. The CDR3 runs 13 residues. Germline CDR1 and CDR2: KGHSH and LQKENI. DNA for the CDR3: TGTGCCAGCTCACCACGGACTGGGTGGGAGGCTTTCTTT. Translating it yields CASSPRTGWEAFF.

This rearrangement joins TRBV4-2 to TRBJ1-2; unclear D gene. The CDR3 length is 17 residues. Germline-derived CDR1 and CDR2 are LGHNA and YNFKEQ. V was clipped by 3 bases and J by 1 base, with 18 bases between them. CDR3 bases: TGTGCCAGCAGCCATCCCACTGGCTGGAACAATAACTATGGCTACACCTTC. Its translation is CASSHPTGWNNNYGYTF.